The 7 T cell receptor beta chains listed next were all sequenced from one sample in a study of T cell clonality in common variable immunodeficiency. Study-level findings and limits: In common variable immunodeficiency, TCR beta chains reportedly carried fewer deletions and N-nucleotide insertions.

The protocol was immunoSEQ multiplex PCR, while the TCRdb copy is restricted to in-frame clones and leaves out a portion. Sampling found about 26,000 clones, none seen once. No antigen is known for these receptors. The specimen was peripheral blood mononuclear cells. These receptors all stem from a human donor with common variable immunodeficiency.

Concerning this clone itself: A much larger clone sits a single nucleotide away, making a read error possible. The read finishes 3 residues shy of the CDR3 end, and the germline J gene is used to complete it. V and J are TRBV7-9 and TRBJ2-1; D perhaps matches TRBD2 (6 bases). CDR1 and CDR2 (germline): SEHNR, FQNEAQ (reference sequence). The CDR3 is 13 residues long. CDR3 bases read: TGTTCCAGCAGCTTAGCGGCTTACAATGAG. This codes for CSSSLAAYNE. The CDR3 in its entirety is CSSSLAAYNEQFF. The full variable domain, in which reference TRBV7-9 and TRBJ2-1 provide the parts outside the CDR3, is DTGVSQNPRHKITKRGQNVTFRCDPISEHNRLYWYRQTLGQGPEFLTYFQNEAQLEKSRLLSDRFSAERPKGSFSTLEIQRTEQGDSAMYLCSSSLAAYNEQFFGPGTRLTVL.

The sample holds many counts of this clone. The read finishes 3 residues shy of the CDR3 end, and the germline J gene is used to complete it. The rearrangement joins TRBV13 to TRBJ1-1, with 7 bases matching TRBD1. The germline V gene has CDR1 PRHDT and CDR2 FYEKMQ (reference sequence). CDR3 length: 16 amino acids. V gave up 5 bases and J gave up 4 bases; unmatched junction bases: 13. The CDR3 is CASSTQDRLVGTEAFF. The covered CDR3 bases are TGTGCCAGCAGCACCCAGGACAGGTTGGTAGGCACTGAA.

A note on this clone: The read falls 3 residues short of the CDR3 end, and the missing part is taken from the germline J gene. The V call is TRBV5-1, the J call TRBJ1-5; D is undetermined. Germline loops: CDR1 SGHRS, CDR2 YFSETQ. CDR3 size: 14 residues. Deletions cut 0 bases from V and 2 bases from J, with 6 bases between. This chain's CDR3 is CASSLGAGNQPQHF. The covered CDR3 bases are TGCGCCAGCAGCTTGGGGGCAGGCAATCAGCCC.

This clone was counted only a few times. The CDR3 end lies 3 residues beyond the end of the read and is filled in from the germline J gene. The chain uses TRBV7-9 and TRBJ1-1; TRBD1 matches 10 bases. The germline V gene has CDR1 SEHNR and CDR2 FQNEAQ (reference sequence). The junction had 8 bases not matched to a gene; V was cut back by 7 bases and J by 6 bases. The CDR3 runs to 14 residues. CDR3 bases read: TGTGCCAGCAACTTCCGGGACAGGGGATCTGAA. It codes for CASNFRDRGSE. From start to end, the CDR3 is CASNFRDRGSEAFF.

The sample holds many counts of this clone. The read halts 3 residues ahead of the CDR3 end, with the missing end drawn from the germline J gene. The chain is built from TRBV18 and TRBJ2-6, with D perhaps TRBD1 (6 bases). CDR1 is KGHSH, CDR2 LQKENI, per germline. V was clipped by 4 bases and J by 2 bases, with 12 bases between them. The CDR3 contains 16 residues. This CDR3 reads CASSLQGFAGANVLTF. The part of the CDR3 DNA that was read is TGTGCCAGCTCACTACAGGGTTTCGCTGGGGCCAACGTC.

On this clone: The CDR3 end lies 3 residues beyond the end of the read and is filled in from the germline J gene. At the DNA level, this CDR3 is encoded by other sequences in the same sample as well. J is TRBJ2-1 and V is TRBV2, with D perhaps matching TRBD2 (7 bases). Germline assignment: CDR1 SNHLY and CDR2 FYNNEI. V was shortened by 7 bases and J by 8 bases, with 18 bases between the two germline ends. This CDR3 has 14 residues. The covered CDR3 bases are TGTGCCAGCATGAGGGAGGGGGACGTGGATGAG. It yields the protein CASMREGDVDE. The complete CDR3 sequence is CASMREGDVDEQFF.

This clone was counted at least ten times. The sequence runs out 3 residues before the end of the CDR3; the remainder is reconstructed from the germline J gene. The rearrangement links TRBV5-6 to TRBJ1-2; D uncertain. Germline V gene lookup returns CDR1 SGHDT and CDR2 YYEEEE. The CDR3 length is 14 residues. V dropped 0 bases and J dropped 6 bases, with 12 bases sitting between them. CDR3 DNA (partial): TGTGCCAGCAGCTTGGTTACGGGGAGGAATGGC. Translating gives CASSLVTGRNG. The CDR3 in its entirety is CASSLVTGRNGYTF.